The entry below describes one T cell receptor (beta chain). The J segment lost 5 bases and the V segment lost 5 bases, leaving 6 bases of the junction unmatched. Germline values: CDR1 SGHAT, CDR2 FQNNGV. This CDR3 is 15 amino acids long. The data belong to a study of blood T cell repertoires in COVID-19. In the original processing: Nucleated cell number was recorded as an estimate derived from reference gene primer amplification. TCRdb's copy holds only in-frame clones and misses some; the assay was immunoSEQ multiplex PCR. The D gene and trimming were derived from the DNA, and the V and J assignments and clone size from that table. The sample has roughly 270,000 clones; 82% are singletons.

Sequenced: PBMCs or T cells enriched from blood (not recorded which). V usage is TRBV11-2 and J usage is TRBJ2-4, with 10 bases aligning to TRBD2. The receptor's source is a man aged 40-55 years who had been exposed to COVID-19. The CDR3 loop reads CASSLIAGGENIQYF. The CDR3 nucleotides read TGTGCCAGCAGCCTAATAGCGGGAGGTGAAAACATTCAGTACTTC.